The rows below give T cell receptor beta chains drawn from one sample of a study of cytomegalovirus exposure and HLA in healthy donors. Assay: immunoSEQ multiplex PCR; the TCRdb copy retains only in-frame clones and omits some. The sample holds 120,000 to 150,000 clones; more than 75% are singletons and the top ten take approximately 3%. The specimen was PBMCs. The receptor set was obtained from a female donor in good health and CMV-seronegative. CDR3s include the opening cysteine and the closing phenylalanine or tryptophan. The order of the fields is V gene, D gene, J gene, clone size, CDR3 DNA, CDR3 protein. A D gene is named only where the DNA matches it firmly. A clone size is listed for some rows: how often the clone was seen (once, few, many), or a class if it is expanded.

>TRBV7-8|TRBD1|TRBJ1-4|-
TGTGCCAGCAGCTCTTACAGGGGGACTAATGAAAAACTGTTTTTT
CASSSYRGTNEKLFF
>TRBV4-3|-|TRBJ2-5|-
TGCGCCAGCAGCCAAGCCCCGGGGGTCGGAGAGACCCAGTACTTC
CASSQAPGVGETQYF
>TRBV7-9|-|TRBJ1-2|-
TGTGCCAGCAGCCCGTCCGAGGGCTATGGCTACACCTTC
CASSPSEGYGYTF
>TRBV7-2|TRBD2|TRBJ2-3|-
TGTGCCAGCAGCACTTTAGCGGGGGGGCCAGATACGCAGTATTTT
CASSTLAGGPDTQYF
>TRBV30|-|TRBJ2-2|-
TGTGCCTGGAGCGTCACAGGGCCATGGGGGGAGCTGTTTTTT
CAWSVTGPWGELFF
>TRBV6-6|-|TRBJ1-4|once
TGTGCCAGCAGTTACTCGACCCAGGGGCAGGAAAAACTGTTTTTT
CASSYSTQGQEKLFF
>TRBV11-2|-|TRBJ1-5|-
TGTGCCAGCAGCCGCGACAGGTCTCAGCCCCAGCATTTT
CASSRDRSQPQHF
>TRBV19|-|TRBJ1-1|-
TGTGCCAGTAGTCTCTCGGGGTACACTGAAGCTTTCTTT
CASSLSGYTEAFF
>TRBV12-5|-|TRBJ1-5|-
TGTGCTAGTGGACCCAAGGGGGATCAGCCCCAGCATTTT
CASGPKGDQPQHF
>TRBV28|-|TRBJ1-6|-
TGTGCCAGCCGCGGACAAAAAAATTCACCCCTCCACTTT
CASRGQKNSPLHF
>TRBV19|TRBD1|TRBJ2-7|-
TGTGCCAGTAGTAGGACAGGTGAGGCGTGGGAGCAGTACTTC
CASSRTGEAWEQYF
>TRBV5-1|TRBD1|TRBJ1-3|once
TGCGCCAGCAGCAAGACAGGGGAGAGTGCTGGAAACACCATATATTTT
CASSKTGESAGNTIYF
>TRBV25-1|TRBD2|TRBJ2-1|-
TGTGCCAGCAGTGAGGGGCGGACTAGCGGCTGTGAGCAGTTCTTC
CASSEGRTSGCEQFF
>TRBV9|TRBD1|TRBJ1-3|-
TGTGCCAGCAGCGCCCCCGTGACCGGTCGGGGGACAGGGAAATACACCATATATTTT
CASSAPVTGRGTGKYTIYF
>TRBV29-1|-|TRBJ2-4|-
TGCAGCGCCTTGGGGGGACTAGCCAAAAACATTCAGTACTTC
CSALGGLAKNIQYF
>TRBV6-6|-|TRBJ2-7|-
TGTGCCAGCAGTTACTCGTGGGGAGCCCCCCCCGAGCAGTACTTC
CASSYSWGAPPEQYF
>TRBV6-1|-|TRBJ1-6|-
TGTGCCATACCCGGACAGAGCAATTCACCCCTCCACTTT
CAIPGQSNSPLHF
>TRBV5-6|-|TRBJ2-7|few
TGTGCCAGCAGCTTGGTTTTCGGCTACGAGCAGTACTTC
CASSLVFGYEQYF
>TRBV6-5|-|TRBJ1-1|-
TGTGCCAACAGTTACTCTTGGCAGCGGAACACTGAAGCTTTCTTT
CANSYSWQRNTEAFF
>TRBV7-2|-|TRBJ2-5|-
TGTGCCAGCAGCTTGCAGCGGGAGACCCAGTACTTC
CASSLQRETQYF
>TRBV19|TRBD2|TRBJ2-5|-
TGTGCCAGTAGTCGACTAGCCCAAGAGACCCAGTACTTC
CASSRLAQETQYF
>TRBV5-1|TRBD1|TRBJ1-2|few
TGCGCCAGCAGCCCAGGGGGCGATGGCTACACCTTC
CASSPGGDGYTF
>TRBV2|-|TRBJ1-5|few
TGTGCCAGCAGCAGGGGTCATAGCAATCAGCCCCAGCATTTT
CASSRGHSNQPQHF
>TRBV30|TRBD1|TRBJ2-7|-
TGTGCCTGGAGTAAGGGACAGGCTATGAACGAGCAGTACTTC
CAWSKGQAMNEQYF
>TRBV28|-|TRBJ2-3|once
TGTGCCAGCAGCGCTGGACAGCCCACAGATACGCAGTATTTT
CASSAGQPTDTQYF
>TRBV19|TRBD1|TRBJ1-1|-
TGTGCCAGTAGTATTCAGGGGGGCACTGAAGCTTTCTTT
CASSIQGGTEAFF
>TRBV11-2|TRBD2|TRBJ2-3|-
TGTGCCAGCAGCTCGATACCTAGCGGGGCCAGCACAGATACGCAGTATTTT
CASSSIPSGASTDTQYF
>TRBV5-6|-|TRBJ2-5|-
TGTGCCAGCAGCTTGGTGCCAGTGGGGGGACTAGAGACCCAGTACTTC
CASSLVPVGGLETQYF
>TRBV7-2|-|TRBJ2-2|-
TGTGCCAGCACTAGCGACACCGGGGAGCTGTTTTTT
CASTSDTGELFF
>TRBV10-3|TRBD1|TRBJ1-2|-
TGTGCCATCAGTGATCAGACAGGGGGGCCCACCAACGGCTACACCTTC
CAISDQTGGPTNGYTF
>TRBV15|TRBD1|TRBJ1-1|-
TGTGCCACCAGCGCTCGACAGGGCGTCGGAGCTGAAGCTTTCTTT
CATSARQGVGAEAFF
>TRBV5-6|-|TRBJ1-5|-
TGTGCCAGCAGCTCGAGGGCTCAGCCCCAGCATTTT
CASSSRAQPQHF
>TRBV19|TRBD1|TRBJ1-1|-
TGTGCCAGTAGTCCCTTACCGCGAACAGGGGGGAAGACTGAAGCTTTCTTT
CASSPLPRTGGKTEAFF
>TRBV7-3|TRBD1|TRBJ1-2|-
TGTGCCAGCAGCTCCACAGGGGGCGGTGGCTACACCTTC
CASSSTGGGGYTF
>TRBV27|-|TRBJ1-1|-
TGTGCCAGCAGTTCTATTTCCAAGGTATGGGCAACTGAAGCTTTCTTT
CASSSISKVWATEAFF
>TRBV6-1|-|TRBJ2-5|-
TGTGCCAGCAGTGTTAGTTTCGAGACCCAGTACTTC
CASSVSFETQYF
>TRBV29-1|-|TRBJ2-1|once
TGCAGCGTTGAGCCTACAGGTTCCAATGAGCAGTTCTTC
CSVEPTGSNEQFF
>TRBV6-1|-|TRBJ2-7|-
TGTGCCAGCAGGGGGGACATCTGGGTCTCCTACGAGCAGTACTTC
CASRGDIWVSYEQYF
>TRBV5-6|-|TRBJ2-1|-
TGTGCCAGCAGCCAGGGGGGCTCTTTAACCTACAATGAGCAGTTCTTC
CASSQGGSLTYNEQFF
>TRBV6-4|TRBD1|TRBJ1-6|-
TGTGCCAGCAGTGAAAACAGGGGGCCCTCACCCCTCCACTTT
CASSENRGPSPLHF
>TRBV2|-|TRBJ2-2|few
TGTGCCAGCAGTGAAAATACGGCAGGCGGGGAGCTGTTTTTT
CASSENTAGGELFF
>TRBV5-4|-|TRBJ1-4|-
TGTGCCAGCAGCTGGGGACAAACTGCAACTAATGAAAAACTGTTTTTT
CASSWGQTATNEKLFF
>TRBV29-1|-|TRBJ1-4|few
TGCAGCGTATCCCCCTTAGCAACTAATGAAAAACTGTTTTTT
CSVSPLATNEKLFF
>TRBV6-4|-|TRBJ2-1|-
TGTGCCAGCAGTGACTCCGTCGGGAGTACTGAGCAGTTCTTC
CASSDSVGSTEQFF
>TRBV6-4|TRBD1|TRBJ2-5|-
TGTGCCAGCAGCGCGCGGACAGGGAAACAGGAGACCCAGTACTTC
CASSARTGKQETQYF
>TRBV28|TRBD2|TRBJ2-1|-
TGTGCCAGCAGTTTGGGACTAGCGAACTACAATGAGCAGTTCTTC
CASSLGLANYNEQFF
>TRBV28|-|TRBJ1-3|-
TGTGCCAGCAGTCTCGCCCTGACAGTCTCTGGAAACACCATATATTTT
CASSLALTVSGNTIYF
>TRBV2|-|TRBJ2-7|-
TGTGCCAGCAACCTACAGCGGCCATCTGGCAACTACGAGCAGTACTTC
CASNLQRPSGNYEQYF
>TRBV9|-|TRBJ2-2|-
TGTGCCAGCAGCAAAAGACTGATCACCGGGGAGCTGTTTTTT
CASSKRLITGELFF
>TRBV6-1|TRBD2|TRBJ2-2|-
TGTGCCAGCGGGGGGGGGTCCGCCGGGGAGCTGTTTTTT
CASGGGSAGELFF
>TRBV19|-|TRBJ2-2|-
TGTGCCAGTAGTATCGTCGGGGCCGGGGAGCTGTTTTTT
CASSIVGAGELFF
>TRBV5-6|-|TRBJ1-2|-
TGTGCCAGCAGCTTGATGGTCACTCCTAACTATGGCTACACCTTC
CASSLMVTPNYGYTF
>TRBV7-6|-|TRBJ2-1|-
TGTGCCAGCAGCCGCGACACCGGGCAGTTCTTC
CASSRDTGQFF